The sequence of this T cell receptor beta chain was determined in a study of neurological immune-mediated disorders. Unsorted libraries were generated from 2 million PBMCs. These cells had been stored in RNAlater at -80 C. The germline V gene encodes CDR1 SEHNR and CDR2 FQNEAQ (reference sequence). Trimming cost V 4 bases and J 0 bases, with 13 bases left between them. The CDR3 sequence is 15 residues long. The cDNA was generated through 5'RACE incorporating 10-nucleotide random UMIs. Every sequencing run generated in excess of 180 million TCR-beta sequences. These sequences covered 15-18 subjects. TCRdb re-called the 5' RACE reads through MiXCR, storing one row per CDR3 protein. The sample records about 70,000 distinct CDR3 sequences, approximately 3.3% being singletons. Ten or more counts support this clonotype.

The sequence was obtained from a woman between 50 and 59 years old with multiple sclerosis. The sequenced sample was PBMCs. The chain is built from TRBV7-9 and TRBJ2-7; D not certain. CDR3 DNA: TGTGCCAGCAGCTCCAACGTTGGAAGCTCCTACGAGCAGTACTTC. It yields the protein CASSSNVGSSYEQYF.